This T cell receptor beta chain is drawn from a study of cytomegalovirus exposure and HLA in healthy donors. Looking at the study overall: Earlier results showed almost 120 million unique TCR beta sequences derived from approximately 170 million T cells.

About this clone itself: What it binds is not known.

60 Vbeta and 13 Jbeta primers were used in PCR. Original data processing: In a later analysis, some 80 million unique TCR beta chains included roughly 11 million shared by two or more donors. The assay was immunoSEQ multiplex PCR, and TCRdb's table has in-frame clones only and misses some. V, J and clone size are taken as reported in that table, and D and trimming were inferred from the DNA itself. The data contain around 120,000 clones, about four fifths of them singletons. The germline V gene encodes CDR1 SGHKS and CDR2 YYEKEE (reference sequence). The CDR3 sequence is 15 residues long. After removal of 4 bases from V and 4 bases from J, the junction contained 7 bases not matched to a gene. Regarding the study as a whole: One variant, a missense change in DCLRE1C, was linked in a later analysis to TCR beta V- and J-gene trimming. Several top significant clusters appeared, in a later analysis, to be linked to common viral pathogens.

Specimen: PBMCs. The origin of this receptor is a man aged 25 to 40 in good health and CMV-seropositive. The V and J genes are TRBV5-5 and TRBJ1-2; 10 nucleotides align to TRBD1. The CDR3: CASSHWDRGVYGYTF. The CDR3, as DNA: TGTGCCAGCAGCCACTGGGACAGGGGAGTCTATGGCTACACCTTC.